A single sample gave rise to the 21 T cell receptor beta chains below, sequenced in a study of T cell responses to AZD1222 COVID-19 vaccine. Data came from immunoSEQ multiplex PCR; TCRdb stores just in-frame clones and leaves some out. The sample holds about 110,000 clones, 80% to 90% seen once. The sample here was peripheral blood, taken 28 days after the second AZD1222 dose. All receptors come from an adult who received the AZD1222 COVID-19 vaccine.

DNA of the CDR3: TGTGCCAGCAGCGTAGCAGGGATGGGCAATCAGCCCCAGCATTTT. Protein sequence: CASSVAGMGNQPQHF. The V and J genes are TRBV9 and TRBJ1-5; a weak D match, TRBD1 (5 bases). Germline-derived CDR1 and CDR2 are SGDLS and YYNGEE. This CDR3 region has 15 residues. Between the trimmed V and J ends, which lost 0 bases and 2 bases, there was a span of 9 bases. The full variable domain, completed using reference TRBV9 and TRBJ1-5, is DSGVTQTPKHLITATGQRVTLRCSPRSGDLSVYWYQQSLDQGLQFLIQYYNGEERAKGNILERFSAQQFPDLHSELNLSSLELGDSALYFCASSVAGMGNQPQHFGDGTRLSIL.

In its sample, this clone was seen once. The rearrangement joins TRBV11-3 to TRBJ1-4; 9 bases line up with TRBD1. The V and J ends lost 5 bases and 8 bases, in that order; junction bases with no gene match: 9. CDR3 length equals 15 residues. From germline, CDR1 is SGHNT and CDR2 YENEEA. CDR3 sequence reads: CASSPGQGSGEKLFF. The DNA of the CDR3 is TGTGCCAGCAGCCCCGGACAGGGGTCCGGCGAAAAACTGTTTTTT.

The J gene is TRBJ1-3, the V gene TRBV12-3 or TRBV12-4; D gene ambiguous. The CDR3 spans 13 residues. Trimming shortened V by 7 bases and J by 7 bases, and 14 bases separated the two germline ends. DNA for the CDR3: TGTGCCAGCACTGTGGTTCCACGGAACACCATATATTTT. This translates into CASTVVPRNTIYF.

The chain has TRBV5-5 and TRBJ2-1; no clear D. The CDR3 contains 13 residues. Germline V gene sequence: CDR1 SGHKS, CDR2 YYEKEE (reference sequence). V was clipped by 5 bases and J by 10 bases, with 16 bases between them. The CDR3 is CASSFYPSMEQFF. The CDR3 DNA reads TGTGCCAGCAGTTTCTACCCCTCAATGGAGCAGTTCTTC.

CDR3 DNA: TGTGCCACCAGTGATCCGAGGGGCGGGGATCAGCCCCAGCATTTT. It yields the protein CATSDPRGGDQPQHF. The chain couples TRBV24-1 to TRBJ1-5; D may be TRBD1 (5 bases). Germline CDR1 is KGHDR and CDR2 is SFDVKD. This CDR3 comprises 15 residues. V lost 3 bases to trimming and J lost 5 bases, with 13 bases between them.

The V call is TRBV27, the J call TRBJ1-3; D not certain. Germline CDR1 is MNHEY and CDR2 is SMNVEV (reference sequence). The CDR3 has 16 residues. Trimming pared 2 bases from V and 0 bases from J, leaving 11 bases between. DNA of the CDR3: TGTGCCAGCAGTTTAGGCCGGCCCGACTCTGGAAACACCATATATTTT. This sequence encodes CASSLGRPDSGNTIYF.

The chain recombines TRBV5-1 with TRBJ1-1; no reliable D call. Deletions cut 0 bases from V and 0 bases from J, with 6 bases between. The length of the CDR3 is 14 residues. Germline CDR1 and CDR2: SGHRS and YFSETQ. CDR3 sequence reads: CASSLGPMNTEAFF. CDR3 DNA: TGCGCCAGCAGCTTGGGACCTATGAACACTGAAGCTTTCTTT.

The gene calls are TRBV2 and TRBJ2-6; D unclear. V dropped 8 bases and J dropped 0 bases, with 11 bases sitting between them. This CDR3 is built from 15 residues. Germline CDR1 and CDR2: SNHLY and FYNNEI. CDR3 nucleotide sequence: TGTGCCAGCGGCAGACTTACCTCTGGGGCCAACGTCCTGACTTTC. It is translated as CASGRLTSGANVLTF.

In its sample, this clone was seen once. This chain uses TRBV4-2 with TRBJ1-1; tentatively, D is TRBD1 (5 bases). Trimming left V 2 bases short and J 2 bases short, with 9 bases between. CDR1 LGHNA and CDR2 YNFKEQ come from the germline V gene. The CDR3 sequence is 14 residues long. The CDR3 DNA sequence: TGTGCCAGCAGCCAACCGACAGCAAACACTGAAGCTTTCTTT. This translates into CASSQPTANTEAFF.

This chain joins TRBV12-3 or TRBV12-4 and TRBJ1-2; D not resolved. The CDR3 has 13 residues. Trimming cost V 7 bases and J 7 bases, with 16 bases left between them. The CDR3 sequence: CASKASLRGGYTF. CDR3 DNA: TGTGCCAGCAAGGCCAGTTTGCGTGGTGGCTACACCTTC.

The chain joins TRBV18 to TRBJ1-2; no clear D. The V and J ends lost 3 bases and 4 bases respectively, with 12 bases between them. CDR1 and CDR2 (germline): KGHSH, LQKENI. The length of the CDR3 is 14 residues. As DNA, the CDR3 is TGTGCCAGCTCACCGCAATCGGACTCCTATGGCTACACCTTC. Its translation: CASSPQSDSYGYTF.

The chain uses TRBV24-1 and TRBJ2-2; the match to TRBD2 covers 13 bases. There are 17 residues in the CDR3. Germline V lookup: CDR1 KGHDR, CDR2 SFDVKD. V was clipped by 1 base and J by 5 bases; unmatched bases: 3. The CDR3 DNA reads TGTGCCACCAGTGATTTCGGACTAGCGGGAGTTACCGGGGAGCTGTTTTTT. Translating it yields CATSDFGLAGVTGELFF.

The chain employs TRBV9 and TRBJ1-5; 8 nucleotides align to TRBD1. CDR1 is SGDLS and CDR2 is YYNGEE in the germline V gene. J gave up 4 bases and V 5 bases, and 14 bases lay outside the gene matches. This CDR3 has 17 amino acids. Here the CDR3 reads CASSGGQGEGFNQPQHF. CDR3 DNA: TGTGCCAGCAGTGGAGGACAGGGCGAGGGGTTTAATCAGCCCCAGCATTTT.

The chain has TRBV6-5 and TRBJ1-1; possible D gene TRBD1, 5 bases. This CDR3 comprises 13 residues. The ends were cut back, 6 bases at V and 9 bases at J, with 17 bases in the middle. Germline V lookup: CDR1 MNHEY, CDR2 SVGAGI. DNA of the CDR3: TGTGCCAGCAGCCACGAGGGGCGCTATAAAGCTTTCTTT. It translates to CASSHEGRYKAFF.

This chain links TRBV7-8 with TRBJ2-3; the D is unclear. Germline V CDR1 and CDR2: SGHVS, FQNEAQ. V was cut by 1 base and J by 3 bases, with 11 bases left in between. The CDR3 consists of 15 residues. CDR3 coding DNA: TGTGCCAGCAGCTTAGGGTGGATTAGAACAGATACGCAGTATTTT. Its protein is CASSLGWIRTDTQYF.

The J gene is TRBJ1-2, the V gene TRBV5-1; D is unresolved. Trimming pared 1 base from V and 1 base from J, leaving 14 bases between. The CDR3 has 16 amino acids. From germline, CDR1 is SGHRS and CDR2 YFSETQ. CDR3: CASSLREGRINYGYTF. Here the CDR3 DNA reads TGCGCCAGCAGCTTGAGAGAGGGCAGGATTAACTATGGCTACACCTTC.

This clone was seen more than once but under ten times. It is unclear where the CDR3 begins or ends on the DNA, so no DNA is shown, and the CDR3 is as TCRdb lists it. The J gene is TRBJ1-3, the V gene TRBV2; no check of the table's D call, TRBD1, against the DNA was made. Germline values: CDR1 SNHLY, CDR2 FYNNEI. The CDR3 adds up to 17 amino acids, both ends counted. The CDR3 protein is CASSFFGQGTAGNTIYF.

This rearrangement joins TRBV6-5 to TRBJ2-7; 9 bases are a match to TRBD1. Germline CDR1 is MNHEY and CDR2 is SVGAGI. V was clipped by 0 bases and J by 3 bases; unmatched bases: 6. The CDR3 extends over 16 amino acids. CDR3 sequence: CASSYSSTGGFYEQYF. Written as DNA, the CDR3 is TGTGCCAGCAGTTACTCAAGTACAGGGGGCTTCTACGAGCAGTACTTC.

The chain employs TRBV13 and TRBJ1-2; TRBD1 might be the D (6 bases). CDR1 is PRHDT and CDR2 is FYEKMQ in the germline V gene (reference sequence). Trimming removed 5 bases at V and 5 bases at J, with 9 bases between. This CDR3 region has 12 residues. CDR3 in amino acids: CASSPQGYGYTF. The CDR3 nucleotides read TGTGCCAGCAGCCCACAGGGATATGGCTACACCTTC.

This clone was seen only once. The gene calls are TRBV7-2 and TRBJ2-5; 7 bases match TRBD1. The germline CDR1 and CDR2 sequences are SGHTA and FQGNSA. V trimming: 5 bases; J trimming: 5 bases; junction bases outside the gene matches: 5. The CDR3 runs 13 residues. CDR3 loop: CASSDRVKETQYF. The CDR3 nucleotides are TGTGCCAGCAGCGACAGGGTGAAGGAGACCCAGTACTTC.

This chain links TRBV5-1 with TRBJ2-3; tentatively, D is TRBD1 (5 bases). V lost 6 bases to trimming and J lost 7 bases, with 18 bases between them. The CDR3 length is 14 residues. Germline V CDR1 and CDR2: SGHRS, YFSETQ. Here the CDR3 DNA reads TGCGCCAGCATGTCTGGGGCGGATCCACATACGCAGTATTTT. It codes for CASMSGADPHTQYF.